Below are 26 T cell receptor beta chains sequenced from a single sample in a study of blood T cell repertoires in COVID-19. The method was immunoSEQ multiplex PCR; TCRdb's version includes in-frame clones alone and lacks a portion of them. Of 50,000 to 55,000 clones listed, about four fifths are singletons. Sequenced sample: peripheral blood. These receptors were collected from a man aged 80 or over with COVID-19, enrolled during active disease.

The J gene is TRBJ1-2, the V gene TRBV29-1; 8 bases agree with TRBD1. Germline V gene data show CDR1 as SQVTM and CDR2 as ANQGSEA. The CDR3 runs 14 residues. Unmatched junction bases numbered 5, after V lost 1 base and J lost 4 bases. The CDR3 sequence is CSVEGAGGPYGYTF. The CDR3 nucleotides read TGCAGCGTTGAAGGGGCAGGGGGCCCCTATGGCTACACCTTC.

This chain joins TRBV10-3 and TRBJ2-5; 7 bases agree with TRBD1. V dropped 11 bases and J dropped 5; count of bases not matched to a gene: 14. Germline V gene data show CDR1 as ENHRY and CDR2 as SYGVKD. The length of the CDR3 is 14 residues. CDR3 sequence reads: CAARGGPGRETQYF. CDR3 nucleotides: TGTGCCGCCCGAGGGGGCCCGGGGCGGGAGACCCAGTACTTC.

The chain uses TRBV2 and TRBJ2-2, with TRBD1 identical over 9 bases. Per germline, CDR1 SNHLY and CDR2 FYNNEI. CDR3 length: 14 residues. J lost 6 bases, V lost 5 bases, and 4 bases had no gene match. The chain's CDR3 is CASSSRTGAGELFF. The CDR3 nucleotides read TGTGCCAGCAGTTCGAGGACAGGGGCCGGGGAGCTGTTTTTT.

The CDR3 nucleotides are TGTGCCACCTGCCGGGACAGGGATGGCACTGAAGCTTTCTTT. Translated: CATCRDRDGTEAFF. The chain joins TRBV10-3 to TRBJ1-1; the match to TRBD1 covers 9 bases. In germline, CDR1 is ENHRY, CDR2 SYGVKD. With 10 bases clipped from V and 4 bases from J, the junction kept 10 bases outside the gene matches. The CDR3 consists of 14 residues.

The V and J genes are TRBV18 and TRBJ1-5; 7 nucleotides align to TRBD1. Germline CDR1 KGHSH, CDR2 LQKENI. This CDR3 is 15 amino acids long. Unmatched junction bases numbered 3, after V lost 4 bases and J lost 0 bases. CDR3 nucleotide sequence: TGTGCCAGCTCACTAGGGGACAGTAGCAATCAGCCCCAGCATTTT. This encodes CASSLGDSSNQPQHF.

This chain links TRBV6-5 with TRBJ2-7; no definite D call. This CDR3 spans 16 amino acids. Trimming removed 2 bases at V and 0 bases at J, with 14 bases between. Germline CDR1 reads MNHEY; CDR2 reads SVGAGI. The CDR3 DNA is TGTGCCAGCAGTTACGAACCGAGGCCCAGCTCCTACGAGCAGTACGTC. It is translated as CASSYEPRPSSYEQYV.

CDR3 protein: CASSPGTATSYEQYF. In nucleotides, the CDR3 is TGTGCCAGCAGTCCCGGGACAGCCACCTCCTACGAGCAGTACTTC. The V call is TRBV28, the J call TRBJ2-7; TRBD1 agrees at 7 bases. V lost 5 bases, J lost 0 bases, and 7 bases stayed unmatched. The CDR3 covers 15 residues. The germline gives CDR1 MDHEN, CDR2 SYDVKM.

This clone has a handful of counts. The V call is TRBV29-1, the J call TRBJ1-1, with 10 bases matching TRBD1. The germline gives CDR1 SQVTM, CDR2 ANQGSEA. The CDR3 covers 13 residues. CDR3 DNA sequence: TGCATCTGTCGGGACAGGGGGAACACTGAAGCTTTCTTT. Protein sequence: CICRDRGNTEAFF.

The chain is built from TRBV4-3 and TRBJ1-2; 7 positions agree with TRBD1. The length of the CDR3 is 14 residues. V shed 5 bases and J 7 bases; nucleotides not matched to a gene: 10. Germline CDR1 and CDR2: LGHNA and YSLEER. Here the CDR3 DNA reads TGCGCCAGCAGCAACTACAGGGGTGGAGGTGGCTACACCTTC. It specifies CASSNYRGGGGYTF.

The chain joins TRBV27 to TRBJ1-3; tentative D call: TRBD1 (5 bases). Deletions cut 8 bases from V and 0 bases from J, with 11 bases between. CDR3 length equals 14 residues. From germline, CDR1 is MNHEY and CDR2 SMNVEV (reference sequence). Here the CDR3 reads CASGGYPSGNTIYF. In DNA form, the CDR3 reads TGTGCCAGCGGGGGGTACCCCTCTGGAAACACCATATATTTT.

This clone is a singleton in its sample. The V gene is TRBV2, the J gene TRBJ2-2; D possibly corresponds to TRBD1 (7 bases). In germline, CDR1 is SNHLY, CDR2 FYNNEI. Trimming removed 4 bases from V and 1 base from J, with 10 bases in between. CDR3 length: 15 residues. CDR3 nucleotides: TGTGCCAGCAGTGGGGGGGACAGGAACACCGGGGAGCTGTTTTTT. Protein product: CASSGGDRNTGELFF.

The DNA for the CDR3 is TGTGCCAGCAGCTCCCGGGACTTATACGAGCAGTACTTC. It codes for CASSSRDLYEQYF. The rearrangement links TRBV5-5 to TRBJ2-7, with TRBD2 as a possible D gene (6 bases). CDR3 size: 13 residues. Germline CDR1 reads SGHKS; CDR2 reads YYEKEE (reference sequence). The V end was cut by 3 bases, the J end by 4 bases, with 11 bases between.

This rearrangement joins TRBV18 to TRBJ1-2, with 9 nucleotides matching TRBD1. The CDR3 loop spans 16 amino acids. With 3 bases clipped from V and 5 bases from J, the junction kept 10 bases outside the gene matches. The germline V gene encodes CDR1 KGHSH and CDR2 LQKENI. In nucleotides, the CDR3 is TGTGCCAGCTCACCGGGCTCGACAGGGGGATCTTATGGCTACACCTTC. It codes for CASSPGSTGGSYGYTF.

The rearrangement links TRBV11-1 to TRBJ2-3, with 11 bases identical to TRBD2. V lost 4 bases and J lost 2; bases outside the gene matches: 5. The CDR3 contains 16 residues. In germline, CDR1 is SGHAT, CDR2 FQDESV (reference sequence). Here the CDR3 reads CASSSLAGGDTDTQYF. The CDR3 DNA reads as TGTGCCAGCAGCTCTCTAGCGGGGGGAGACACAGATACGCAGTATTTT.

V gene TRBV9 combines with J gene TRBJ1-6; TRBD1 matches 7 bases. Germline assignment: CDR1 SGDLS and CDR2 YYNGEE. J gave up 7 bases and V 0 bases, and 4 bases lay outside the gene matches. The length of the CDR3 is 15 residues. Here the CDR3 reads CASSVEDRPNSPLHF. The CDR3 bases are TGTGCCAGCAGCGTAGAGGACAGGCCGAATTCACCCCTCCACTTT.

The V gene is TRBV7-2, the J gene TRBJ1-1, with 7 bases fitting TRBD1. The V segment lost 4 bases and the J segment 4 bases; nucleotides outside the gene matches: 9. The CDR3 length is 15 residues. From germline, CDR1 is SGHTA and CDR2 FQGNSA. The DNA of the CDR3 is TGTGCCAGCAGCTCCCGGGGCAGGGGGTTCACTGAAGCTTTCTTT. This gives the protein CASSSRGRGFTEAFF.

This clone showed up many times. V usage is TRBV30 and J usage is TRBJ1-4; a possible D gene is TRBD1 (5 bases). The CDR3 is made up of 14 amino acids. V shed 2 bases and J shed 4 bases, with 11 bases lying between them. CDR1 and CDR2 (germline): GTSNPN, SVGIG (reference sequence). This chain's CDR3 is CAWSPDTVNEKLFF. The CDR3 DNA is TGTGCCTGGAGTCCGGACACGGTTAATGAAAAACTGTTTTTT.

This clone was counted a single time. The genes are TRBV5-5 and TRBJ1-2; 7 bases map to TRBD1. Looked up from germline, CDR1 is SGHKS and CDR2 is YYEKEE (reference sequence). The J segment lost 7 bases and the V segment lost 4 bases, leaving 7 bases of the junction unmatched. The length of the CDR3 is 13 residues. The CDR3 DNA is TGTGCCAGCAGCCTAGGACAGGCCTTTGGCTACACCTTC. The encoded protein is CASSLGQAFGYTF. Variable domain in full (rest from reference TRBV5-5 and TRBJ1-2): DAGVTQSPTHLIKTRGQQVTLRCSPISGHKSVSWYQQVLGQGPQFIFQYYEKEERGRGNFPDRFSARQFPNYSSELNVNALLLGDSALYLCASSLGQAFGYTFGSGTRLTVV.

As to this clone: A junction end diverges from the germline sequence, so it may reflect a read error. The chain is built from TRBV5-5 and TRBJ1-4; 9 bases map to TRBD1. This CDR3 is built from 12 residues. Per germline, CDR1 SGHKS and CDR2 YYEKEE (reference sequence). DNA for the CDR3: TGTGCCAGCAGCTTGGCCGCTGGACAGGGGCGGTTT. Translated: CASSLAAGQGRF.

Only a few counts were recorded for this clone. The chain carries TRBV5-3 and TRBJ2-2; 9 bases align to TRBD2. TRBV5-3 belongs to the ORF category, with a function that is uncertain. This CDR3 contains 18 residues. J was trimmed by 5 bases and V by 2 bases; bases with no gene match: 13. The DNA for the CDR3 is TGTGCCAGAAGCTTCCGGGTAGCGGGAGTAAGGAGAACCGGGGAGCTGTTTTTT. Its protein is CARSFRVAGVRRTGELFF.

The J gene is TRBJ1-6, the V gene TRBV6-1; D ambiguous. Trimming removed 0 bases from V and 0 bases from J, with 9 bases in between. From germline, CDR1 is MNHNS and CDR2 SASEGT. The CDR3 loop spans 17 amino acids. This chain's CDR3 is CASSEAGALSYNSPLHF. The CDR3 DNA reads as TGTGCCAGCAGTGAAGCGGGAGCACTCTCCTATAATTCACCCCTCCACTTT.

The V gene is TRBV4-3, the J gene TRBJ1-1; no clear D. This CDR3 spans 12 amino acids. V lost 4 bases, J lost 8 bases, and 11 bases lay in between. CDR1 and CDR2 (germline): LGHNA, YSLEER. CDR3 in DNA: TGCGCCAGCAGCCGCAAGGGCGGGGAAGCTTTCTTT. Amino acid sequence: CASSRKGGEAFF.

The V call is TRBV6-6, the J call TRBJ2-1; 7 bases fit TRBD1. CDR1 MNHNY and CDR2 SVGAGI come from the germline V gene (reference sequence). CDR3 length: 14 residues. The V segment lost 2 bases and the J segment 4 bases; nucleotides outside the gene matches: 2. The CDR3: CASSYRDRYNEQFF. In DNA form, the CDR3 reads TGTGCCAGCAGTTACAGGGACAGATACAATGAGCAGTTCTTC.

This chain uses TRBV4-3 with TRBJ2-1; 8 bases are shared with TRBD2. With V trimmed by 0 bases and J by 2 bases, 9 bases remained unmatched. The length of the CDR3 is 18 residues. Germline assignment: CDR1 LGHNA and CDR2 YSLEER. In DNA, the CDR3 is TGCGCCAGCAGCCAAGATCATGAGCGGGAGCAACCCTACAATGAGCAGTTCTTC. This encodes CASSQDHEREQPYNEQFF.

The V and J genes are TRBV11-2 and TRBJ1-2; 9 bases match TRBD1. CDR3 length: 14 amino acids. Losses at the gene ends were 4 bases for V and 8 bases for J; bases not matched to a gene: 8. The germline V gene encodes CDR1 SGHAT and CDR2 FQNNGV. CDR3 nucleotides: TGTGCCAGCAGCTCTGGGACAGGGAAGAGAGGCTACACCTTC. It yields the protein CASSSGTGKRGYTF.

The V and J genes are TRBV18 and TRBJ1-1; no clear D gene. The germline CDR1 and CDR2 sequences are KGHSH and LQKENI. V was cut by 5 bases and J by 1 base, with 8 bases left in between. This CDR3 has 13 amino acids. This CDR3 reads CASSETQNTEAFF. The CDR3 DNA sequence: TGTGCCAGCTCAGAGACACAGAACACTGAAGCTTTCTTT.